This T cell receptor beta chain was found in a study of T cells in Graves' hyperthyroidism and ophthalmopathy. Study information: At the time of initial diagnosis and before any treatment, peripheral blood was collected. Findings and limits, study-wide: Appearing also in blood were most of the thyroid clonotypes expanded above 0.001.

The CDR3 covers 15 residues. J gave up 6 bases and V 2 bases, and 7 bases lay outside the gene matches. Germline-derived CDR1 and CDR2 are SGHTA and FQGNSA. Template material for amplifying TCR beta CDR3 regions consisted of RNA transcripts. The TCR CDR3 was amplified in a first-round RT-PCR using the HTBI primer set. TCRdb reprocessed the multiplex PCR reads via MiXCR and lists one record per CDR3 protein. The table lists about 520,000 distinct CDR3 sequences, around a quarter of them singletons. With respect to this clonotype: What it recognizes is unknown.

The study included ophthalmopathy patients with Clinical Activity Score at least 3, NOSPECS grade at least 4 and duration under 3 months. Thyroid ultrasound and orbital computed tomography, with clinical symptoms and serum thyroxine and TRAb, informed diagnoses. Material: blood. This receptor was identified in a woman aged 25 to 39 with Graves' ophthalmopathy. The genes are TRBV7-2 and TRBJ2-5; 9 bases agree with TRBD1. The CDR3 loop reads CASSLPWTGVKTQYF. The CDR3 region has the DNA TGTGCCAGCAGCTTACCCTGGACAGGGGTGAAGACCCAGTACTTC. Complete variable domain (other parts from reference TRBV7-2 and TRBJ2-5): GAGVSQSPSNKVTEKGKDVELRCDPISGHTALYWYRQSLGQGLEFLIYFQGNSAPDKSGLPSDRFSAERTGGSVSTLTIQRTQQEDSAVYLCASSLPWTGVKTQYFGPGTRLLVL.